This T cell receptor beta chain was captured by sequencing in a study of breast tumors, draining lymph nodes, adjacent tissues (TCRdb year 2016). A note on the overall study: Breast cancer patients provided tumor, adjacent nontumor tissue and axillary lymph nodes, and the study compared the TCR beta repertoires across these three sources. The study was designed to assess the relationships and possible T-cell exchange between tumor, surrounding tissue and draining lymph node repertoires in human breast cancer. Overall study results and their limits: The data were considered consistent with the idea that most tumor T cells come from the lymph node and then expand in tumor tissue. The study presented the conclusion that tumor T cells originate in lymph nodes as consistent with a hypothesis, not as something directly demonstrated. Tumor and nontumor tissue repertoires were found to be significantly more similar in luminal-like than in basal-like breast cancer. T-cell repertoire diversity in tumors was found to be lower than in lymph nodes but higher than in nontumor tissue, and preferential V and J gene usage was observed.

This clonotype was counted many times. The antigen it binds to is not known. A read error may explain this, as a much larger clone is one base away. The sequencing machine was an Illumina HiSeq 2000. TCR beta chain libraries were generated through multiplex PCR amplification. The amplified TCR beta chain products were analyzed by high-throughput sequencing. TCRdb cleaned the public reads at Q25 with fastp, built clones with MiXCR and kept in-frame beta chains. Every entry covers one CDR3 protein and lists the most common genes and DNA from its rows. The sample includes under 250,000 distinct CDR3 sequences, with approximately 31% observed a single time. Clones ranked in the top ten supply approximately 1.4% of the sample. Via the germline V gene (reference sequence), CDR1 is SEHNR and CDR2 FQNEAQ. Counted from cysteine to phenylalanine, this CDR3 has 12 amino acids. Only the CDR3 DNA stays, 36 bases, in frame from base 1.

The lymph node samples were taken from the axillary draining lymph nodes of breast cancer patients. The V gene is TRBV7-9 and the J gene is TRBJ2-1; the D gene lacks a confident call. Sequenced sample: axillary lymph node tissue. The TCR was taken from a female donor with breast cancer. Some clones in this sample may be carry-over from other donors' samples. The DNA sequence is TGTGCCAGTGAACGCTCCTACAATGAGCGGTTCTTC. Its translation is CASERSYNERFF.